The text below deals with one T cell receptor beta chain. The data are from a study of blood T cell repertoires in COVID-19. Study as a whole: The samples span acute and convalescent COVID-19 from the United States, Italy and Spain.

It was during active infection that Seattle patients were enrolled and then longitudinally followed. CDR3 size: 12 residues. V gave up 5 bases and J gave up 4 bases; unmatched junction bases: 2. Germline assignment: CDR1 SGHDT and CDR2 YYEEEE. Measured with immunoSEQ multiplex PCR; TCRdb has only the in-frame clones, and not every one. The sample holds 390,000 or so clones, around 87% seen once. The sample was peripheral blood. The V call is TRBV5-6, the J call TRBJ2-7, with 8 bases aligning to TRBD1. This clonotype originated in a woman under 40 with COVID-19, enrolled during active disease. The CDR3 protein is CASSYRGYEQYF. The CDR3 region has the DNA TGTGCCAGCAGTTACAGGGGGTACGAGCAGTACTTC. Full variable domain (outside the CDR3, taken from reference TRBV5-6 and TRBJ2-7): DAGVTQSPTHLIKTRGQQVTLRCSPKSGHDTVSWYQQALGQGPQFIFQYYEEEERQRGNFPDRFSGHQFPNYSSELNVNALLLGDSALYLCASSYRGYEQYFGPGTRLTVT.